This T cell receptor beta chain was identified during a study of regulatory T cells in long-lasting Graves disease. Time point meaning: newly diagnosed GD, antithyroid drugs for less than 3 months. From PBMCs, RNA was extracted and then used to make the TCR library. Graves' disease diagnoses used American Thyroid Association guidelines. All patients originated from an endocrinology department located in Xi'an, China. The CDR3 has 13 residues. Germline V lookup: CDR1 LGHDT, CDR2 YNNKEL (reference sequence). The V gene lost 2 bases and the J gene lost 10 bases, with 9 bases spanning the gap. Construction of the TCR beta libraries employed iRepertoire HTBI primers in conjunction with Arm-PCR of CDR3 regions. TCRdb processed the multiplex PCR reads anew with MiXCR; each CDR3 protein has one entry. The sample lists more than 450,000 distinct CDR3 sequences; 15% to 20% were seen once. These data were also reused for a study on T cells in Graves' hyperthyroidism and ophthalmopathy.

The sequencing here drew on peripheral blood mononuclear cells (PBMCs), taken at new diagnosis, from a patient treated with antithyroid drugs. The TCR originated in a man aged 40-50 years with Graves disease. The V and J genes are TRBV3-1 and TRBJ1-6, with a weak D call TRBD1 (5 bases). The CDR3 here is CASSQKGRSPLHF. CDR3 bases: TGTGCCAGCAGCCAAAAGGGACGCTCACCCCTCCACTTT.